This TCR beta chain was sequenced for a study of CD8 T cells in Susac syndrome. At the level of the study: Among the sequenced Susac syndrome patients, over five had active disease while eight or nine were in remission.

With random hexamers, 0.5 to 1 ug RNA was reverse transcribed. From the immunoSEQ multiplex PCR reads, TCRdb called clonotypes with MiXCR, one entry per CDR3 protein. The profile shows roughly 250,000 distinct CDR3 sequences, about 95% of them singletons. In contrast to the negatively isolated CD8+ and CD4+ T cells, TEMRA cells were FACS-enriched. Trimming pared 3 bases from V and 5 bases from J, leaving 17 bases between. CDR3 length: 15 residues. Germline V gene sequence: CDR1 DFQATT, CDR2 SNEGSKA (reference sequence). This chain uses TRBV20-1 with TRBJ2-1; D possibly corresponds to TRBD2 (6 bases). The specimen was CD4+ T cells from PBMCs. The receptor was isolated from a human donor with Susac syndrome. CDR3 sequence reads: CSARVLFGSDNEQFF. The CDR3 region has the DNA TGCAGTGCTAGGGTTCTATTCGGGAGCGACAATGAGCAGTTCTTC.